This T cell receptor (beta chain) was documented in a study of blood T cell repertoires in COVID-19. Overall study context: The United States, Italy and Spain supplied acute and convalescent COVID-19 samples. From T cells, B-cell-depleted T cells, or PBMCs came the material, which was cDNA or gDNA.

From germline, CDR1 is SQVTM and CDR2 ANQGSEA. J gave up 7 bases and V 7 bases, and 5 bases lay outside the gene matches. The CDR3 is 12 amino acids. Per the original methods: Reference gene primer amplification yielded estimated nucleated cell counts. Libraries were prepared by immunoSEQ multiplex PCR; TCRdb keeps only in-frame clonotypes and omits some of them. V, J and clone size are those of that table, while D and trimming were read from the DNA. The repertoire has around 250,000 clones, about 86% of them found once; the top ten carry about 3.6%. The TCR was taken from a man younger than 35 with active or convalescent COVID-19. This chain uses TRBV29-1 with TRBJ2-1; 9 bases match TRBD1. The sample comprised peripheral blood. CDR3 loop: CSAGTGFNEQFF. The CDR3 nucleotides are TGCAGCGCCGGGACAGGGTTTAATGAGCAGTTCTTC.